This T cell receptor beta chain came from a study of cytomegalovirus exposure and HLA in healthy donors. The study, taken as a whole, reports: Despite most TCR sequences being rare, some public TCRs occurred in many donors.

Trimming took 0 bases from V and 0 from J, leaving 11 bases between them. Germline CDR1 SGHRS, CDR2 YFSETQ. The CDR3 has 16 amino acids. This PCR relied on a set of 60 Vbeta primers and 13 Jbeta primers. Profiling relied on immunoSEQ multiplex PCR, and the TCRdb table lists in-frame clones only, not all of them. The data show around 180,000 clones, about four fifths seen once. About this clone: Its antigen is currently unknown.

The source material was PBMCs. The clonotype comes from a man younger than 35 in good health and CMV-seronegative. This sequence joins TRBV5-1 and TRBJ2-3; D might be TRBD2 (6 bases). The CDR3 nucleotides are TGCGCCAGCAGCTTGGAGGGGAGGATTAGCACAGATACGCAGTATTTT. This gives the protein CASSLEGRISTDTQYF.